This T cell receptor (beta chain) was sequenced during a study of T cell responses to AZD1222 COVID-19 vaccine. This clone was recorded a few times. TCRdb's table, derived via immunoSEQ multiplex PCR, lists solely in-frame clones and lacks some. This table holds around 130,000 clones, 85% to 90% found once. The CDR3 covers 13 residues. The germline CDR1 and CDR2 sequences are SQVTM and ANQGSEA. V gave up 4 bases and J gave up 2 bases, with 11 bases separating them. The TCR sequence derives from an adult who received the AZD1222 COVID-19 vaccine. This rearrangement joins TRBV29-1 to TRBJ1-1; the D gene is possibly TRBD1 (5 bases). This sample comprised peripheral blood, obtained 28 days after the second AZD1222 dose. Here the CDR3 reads CSVVRRGNTEAFF. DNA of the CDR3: TGCAGCGTTGTAAGGAGGGGAAACACTGAAGCTTTCTTT.